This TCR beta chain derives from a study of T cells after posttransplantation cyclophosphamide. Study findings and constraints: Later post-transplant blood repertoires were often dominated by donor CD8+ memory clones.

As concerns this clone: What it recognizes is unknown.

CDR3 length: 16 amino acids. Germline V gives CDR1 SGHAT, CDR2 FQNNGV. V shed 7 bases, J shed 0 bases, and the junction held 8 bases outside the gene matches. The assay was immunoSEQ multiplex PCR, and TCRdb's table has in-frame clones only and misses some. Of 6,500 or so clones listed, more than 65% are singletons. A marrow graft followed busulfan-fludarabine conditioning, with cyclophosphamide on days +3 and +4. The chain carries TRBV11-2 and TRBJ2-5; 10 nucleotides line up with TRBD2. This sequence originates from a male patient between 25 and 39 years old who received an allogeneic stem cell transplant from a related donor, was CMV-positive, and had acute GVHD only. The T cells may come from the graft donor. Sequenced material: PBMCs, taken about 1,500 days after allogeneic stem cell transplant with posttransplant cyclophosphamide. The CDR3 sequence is CASTLFSGGNQETQYF. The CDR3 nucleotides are TGTGCCAGCACTCTTTTTAGCGGGGGGAACCAAGAGACCCAGTACTTC.